Each of the 17 T cell receptor beta chains below was sequenced from the same sample in a study of T cells in women clearing cervical HPV infection. This table comes from immunoSEQ multiplex PCR, and its TCRdb copy is limited to in-frame clones, with some not included. The sample has approximately 15,000 clones. Sample: blood buffy coat. The receptors shown here come from a woman aged 18 to 69 with a cervical HPV16 infection that either progressed to CIN3+ or cleared (not recorded which).

A word on this clone: The read comes to an end 3 residues before the CDR3 does, leaving the germline J gene to fill in the end. The rearrangement links TRBV28 to TRBJ2-5; 9 nucleotides match TRBD1. This CDR3 is 15 amino acids long. Germline-derived CDR1 and CDR2 are MDHEN and SYDVKM. The J segment lost 5 bases and the V segment lost 7 bases, leaving 11 bases of the junction unmatched. CDR3 DNA (partial): TGTGCCAGCACCACTCCCTGGGGACAGGGTGAGACC. Translated, it gives CASTTPWGQGET. The entire CDR3 protein reads CASTTPWGQGETQYF.

As for this clone: The CDR3 goes on 3 residues after the read ends, and that part is filled in from the germline J gene. V and J are TRBV28 and TRBJ2-1, with D possibly matching TRBD1 (6 bases). The CDR3 sequence is 13 residues long. Looked up from germline, CDR1 is MDHEN and CDR2 is SYDVKM. V was trimmed by 7 bases and J by 6 bases, leaving 13 bases between them. The CDR3 loop is CASNVQGLNEQFF. The CDR3 DNA, read in part, is TGTGCCAGCAATGTACAGGGCCTCAATGAG.

On this clone itself: The read ends 3 residues shy of where the CDR3 ends; the end is completed using the germline J gene. V usage is TRBV5-1 and J usage is TRBJ1-4; D unresolved. The germline V gene has CDR1 SGHRS and CDR2 YFSETQ. V was trimmed by 0 bases and J by 3 bases, leaving 9 bases between them. The CDR3 loop spans 15 amino acids. The CDR3 DNA, read in part, is TGCGCCAGCAGCTTGGGGGCGAGGGCTAATGAAAAA. This gives the protein CASSLGARANEK. The CDR3 reads in full as CASSLGARANEKLFF. The full variable domain, completed using reference TRBV5-1 and TRBJ1-4, is KAGVTQTPRYLIKTRGQQVTLSCSPISGHRSVSWYQQTPGQGLQFLFEYFSETQRNKGNFPGRFSGRQFSNSRSEMNVSTLELGDSALYLCASSLGARANEKLFFGSGTQLSVL.

Worth noting for this clone: Read coverage stops 3 residues before the CDR3 terminus; the germline J gene supplies the remainder. The rearrangement uses TRBV20-1 and TRBJ1-5; weak D call: TRBD1 (6 bases). The CDR3 loop spans 17 amino acids. The V gene's germline CDR1 is DFQATT and CDR2 SNEGSKA (reference sequence). The part of the CDR3 DNA that was read is TGCAGTGCTAGAGAGAGGAGGCTAGCGGGGGCCCAAGTCCCC. It specifies CSARERRLAGAQVP. The whole CDR3 protein is CSARERRLAGAQVPQHF.

Note on this clone: The CDR3 is cut off 3 residues early in the read; its end comes from the germline J gene. The V call is TRBV6-2 or TRBV6-3, the J call TRBJ2-1; weak D call: TRBD2 (7 bases). The CDR3 totals 15 residues. Trimming removed 8 bases from V and 0 bases from J, with 14 bases in between. Looked up from germline, CDR1 is MNHEY and CDR2 is SVGEGT. The CDR3 region is CASGGGYRSYNEQFF. Partial CDR3 DNA: TGTGCCAGCGGCGGGGGCTACCGCTCCTACAATGAG.

A word on this clone: The read stops 3 residues short of the end of the CDR3; the missing end is completed from the germline J gene. The rearrangement joins TRBV7-6 to TRBJ2-7, with D perhaps matching TRBD2 (5 bases). The CDR3 spans 14 residues. Trimming removed 5 bases from V and 3 bases from J, with 14 bases in between. Germline lookup yields CDR1 SGHVS and CDR2 FNYEAQ. Incomplete CDR3 DNA: TGTGCCAGCAGCCCTAGAGCGGACGGCTACGAG. Encoded protein: CASSPRADGYE. The whole CDR3 reads CASSPRADGYEQYF.

Worth noting for this clone: The CDR3 is cut off 3 residues early in the read; its end comes from the germline J gene. The rearrangement joins TRBV19 to TRBJ2-1, with a weak D call TRBD2 (7 bases). The CDR3 length is 17 residues. The V gene's germline CDR1 is LNHDA and CDR2 SQIVND (reference sequence). The ends were cut back, 3 bases at V and 9 bases at J, with 24 bases in the middle. The sequenced CDR3 bases are TGTGCCAGTAGTATGATCAACCGGGGGGCCATGATACGTGAG. As protein: CASSMINRGAMIRE. In full, the CDR3 is CASSMINRGAMIREQFF.

Details on this clone: This same CDR3 is encoded by further DNA sequences in the sample. CDR3 DNA (partial): TGTGCCAGCGACAGGGGATATGGC. Translation gives CASDRGYG. The complete CDR3 reads CASDRGYGYTF. The chain is built from TRBV2 and TRBJ1-2; TRBD1 matches at 8 bases. The CDR3 end falls 3 residues outside the read, so it is completed with the germline J gene. Trimming took 8 bases from V and 5 from J; bases not matched to a gene: 1. Germline lookup yields CDR1 SNHLY and CDR2 FYNNEI. This CDR3 is 11 amino acids long.

Points on this clone: The CDR3 end falls 3 residues outside the read, so it is completed with the germline J gene. The V gene is TRBV29-1, the J gene TRBJ2-5; 7 bases are shared with TRBD1. The germline V gene has CDR1 SQVTM and CDR2 ANQGSEA. V dropped 7 bases and J dropped 5; count of bases not matched to a gene: 10. This CDR3 contains 13 residues. Here the CDR3 reads CSGSQGVGETQYF. Partial CDR3 DNA: TGCAGCGGGTCGCAGGGGGTCGGGGAGACC. The entire variable domain, with the rest obtained from reference TRBV29-1 and TRBJ2-5, is as follows: SAVISQKPSRDICQRGTSLTIQCQVDSQVTMMFWYRQQPGQSLTLIATANQGSEATYESGFVIDKFPISRPNLTFSTLTVSNMSPEDSSIYLCSGSQGVGETQYFGPGTRLLVL.

Points on this clone: Read coverage stops 3 residues before the CDR3 terminus; the germline J gene supplies the remainder. V is TRBV2 and J is TRBJ2-7, with D hard to call. Germline V CDR1 and CDR2: SNHLY, FYNNEI. With 10 bases removed from V and 2 bases from J, the gap between germline ends came to 9 bases. The length of the CDR3 is 11 residues. Partial CDR3 DNA: TGTGCCATCACGGTGACCTACGAG. Translated: CAITVTYE. The full CDR3 protein is CAITVTYEQYF.

Notes on this clone: The read terminates 3 residues ahead of where the CDR3 ends, so the germline J gene completes it. The chain has TRBV6-2 or TRBV6-3 and TRBJ1-2; the D gene is possibly TRBD1 (5 bases). Trimming pared 6 bases from V and 4 bases from J, leaving 12 bases between. Germline V gene sequence: CDR1 MNHEY, CDR2 SVGEGT. The CDR3 is made up of 13 amino acids. This chain's CDR3 is CASRHDSFYGYTF. CDR3 DNA, as far as it was read: TGTGCCAGCAGACACGACAGCTTCTATGGC.

A remark on this clone: The sequence runs out 3 residues before the end of the CDR3; the remainder is reconstructed from the germline J gene. The chain uses TRBV18 and TRBJ1-6; 8 bases agree with TRBD1. Germline V gene data show CDR1 as KGHSH and CDR2 as LQKENI. This CDR3 is built from 13 residues. J was trimmed by 6 bases and V by 8 bases; bases with no gene match: 3. Partial CDR3 DNA: TGTGCCAGCCGGACAGGGACTAATTCACCC. This encodes CASRTGTNSP. Given in full, the CDR3 is CASRTGTNSPLHF.

On this clone itself: Read data end 3 residues before the CDR3 end; the end is taken from the germline J gene. The chain couples TRBV7-2 to TRBJ2-1; D uncertain. Trimming took 6 bases from V and 6 from J, leaving 9 bases between them. Germline CDR1 and CDR2: SGHTA and FQGNSA. The CDR3 totals 12 residues. This CDR3 is CASSPPINEQFF. The CDR3 bases that were read are TGTGCCAGCAGTCCCCCCATCAATGAG.

In the case of this clone: Coverage ceases 3 residues before the CDR3 finishes, and the germline J gene fills in the end. The V gene is TRBV30, the J gene TRBJ1-3; a weak D match, TRBD1 (6 bases). Germline V gene sequence: CDR1 GTSNPN, CDR2 SVGIG (reference sequence). The CDR3 is made up of 15 amino acids. V was shortened by 3 bases and J by 0 bases, with 12 bases between the two germline ends. CDR3 DNA, as far as it was read: TGTGCCTGGAGGTCAGGGGCCTTCTCTGGAAACACC. This translates into CAWRSGAFSGNT. The whole CDR3 sequence reads CAWRSGAFSGNTIYF.

About this clone: The read gets to within 3 residues of the CDR3 end, and the germline J gene fills in the rest. This same CDR3 is encoded by further DNA sequences in the sample. The chain has TRBV9 and TRBJ2-3; 14 nucleotides match TRBD2. The CDR3 length is 16 residues. Germline CDR1 reads SGDLS; CDR2 reads YYNGEE. Trimming removed 0 bases from V and 3 bases from J; junction bases left unmatched: 0. The CDR3 here is CASSVGLAGGTDTQYF. The part of the CDR3 DNA that was read is TGTGCCAGCAGCGTAGGACTAGCGGGGGGGACAGATACG.

In the case of this clone: From the germline J gene comes the end of the CDR3, since the read stops 3 residues before it. The J gene is TRBJ1-2, the V gene TRBV5-1, with D perhaps TRBD1 (5 bases). Trimming pared 0 bases from V and 4 bases from J, leaving 10 bases between. Germline V lookup: CDR1 SGHRS, CDR2 YFSETQ. CDR3 size: 14 residues. The CDR3 here is CASSLGDRSYGYTF. CDR3 DNA (partial): TGCGCCAGCAGCTTGGGTGACAGAAGCTATGGC.

With regard to this clone: The read halts 3 residues ahead of the CDR3 end, with the missing end drawn from the germline J gene. The chain recombines TRBV12-3 or TRBV12-4 with TRBJ2-1, with 13 bases identical to TRBD2. J lost 7 bases, V lost 5 bases, and 14 bases had no gene match. This CDR3 contains 18 residues. The sequenced part of the CDR3 DNA is TGTGCCAGCAGTCTCGTAGCAGGGACTAGCGGGGTTTTGAATGAG. This gives the protein CASSLVAGTSGVLNE. The whole CDR3 is CASSLVAGTSGVLNEQFF.